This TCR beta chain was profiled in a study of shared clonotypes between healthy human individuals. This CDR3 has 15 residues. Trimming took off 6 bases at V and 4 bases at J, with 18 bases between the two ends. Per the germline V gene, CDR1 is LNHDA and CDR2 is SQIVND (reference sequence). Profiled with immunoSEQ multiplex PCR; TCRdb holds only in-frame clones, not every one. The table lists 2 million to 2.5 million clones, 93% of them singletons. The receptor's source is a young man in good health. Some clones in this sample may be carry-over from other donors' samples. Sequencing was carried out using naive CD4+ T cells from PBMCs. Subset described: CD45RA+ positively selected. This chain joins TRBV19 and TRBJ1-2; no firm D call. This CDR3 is CASRRTETPGYGYTF. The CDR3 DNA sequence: TGTGCCAGTAGACGGACGGAGACCCCTGGCTATGGCTACACCTTC. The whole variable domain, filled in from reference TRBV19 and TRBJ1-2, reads DGGITQSPKYLFRKEGQNVTLSCEQNLNHDAMYWYRQDPGQGLRLIYYSQIVNDFQKGDIAEGYSVSREKKESFPLTVTSAQKNPTAFYLCASRRTETPGYGYTFGSGTRLTVV.